The 13 T cell receptor beta chains below all came from one sample that was sequenced in a study of T cells in Graves' hyperthyroidism and ophthalmopathy. Researchers amplified the TCR beta CDR3 regions from RNA transcripts. Initially, a first-round RT-PCR of the TCR CDR3 employed the HTBI primer set. MiXCR, applied by TCRdb to the multiplex PCR reads, yields one record per CDR3 protein. The data hold 550,000 to 700,000 distinct CDR3 sequences, with under 60% observed a single time. Sequenced material: peripheral blood or thyroid tissue (not recorded which). These TCRs come from an adult woman with Graves' disease, either hyperthyroidism or ophthalmopathy (not recorded which).

V gene TRBV10-3 combines with J gene TRBJ1-1; the D is unclear. The CDR3 runs 13 residues. V dropped 7 bases and J dropped 6 bases, with 15 bases sitting between them. Germline CDR1 ENHRY, CDR2 SYGVKD. This CDR3 reads CAIKLQQDSEAFF. DNA of the CDR3: TGTGCCATCAAGCTGCAGCAGGACTCTGAAGCTTTCTTT.

The rearrangement joins TRBV29-1 to TRBJ2-5, with D possibly called TRBD1 or TRBD2 (6 bases each). CDR1 and CDR2 (germline): SQVTM, ANQGSEA. Trimming stripped 8 bases from V and 1 base from J, with 14 bases between. CDR3 length equals 13 residues. CDR3 loop: CSSETGAQETQYF. For the CDR3, the DNA is TGCAGCAGTGAGACGGGGGCCCAAGAGACCCAGTACTTC.

This clonotype has a count of ten or more. This rearrangement joins TRBV2 to TRBJ1-5; D may be TRBD1 (6 bases). CDR3 length: 15 amino acids. In germline, CDR1 is SNHLY, CDR2 FYNNEI. The V end lost 6 bases, the J end lost 0 bases, and 12 bases lay between the germline ends. CDR3 residues: CASRADRHSNQPQHF. The CDR3 DNA reads as TGTGCCAGCAGAGCCGACAGGCATAGCAATCAGCCCCAGCATTTT.

As for this clonotype: An end of the junction does not agree with germline; a read error may underlie this. The chain recombines TRBV7-7 with TRBJ2-5, with TRBD2 matching over 10 bases. In germline, CDR1 is SSHAT, CDR2 FNYEAQ (reference sequence). The CDR3 spans 15 residues. CDR3 nucleotides: TGTGCTAGCAGCGCACTAGCGGGGATCCAAGAGACCCAGTACTTC. This encodes CASSALAGIQETQYF.

This clonotype was seen at least ten times. The chain recombines TRBV5-1 with TRBJ1-2; D gene unclear. With 2 bases removed from V and 11 bases from J, the gap between germline ends came to 10 bases. Germline loops: CDR1 SGHRS, CDR2 YFSETQ. The CDR3 is 11 amino acids. The CDR3 DNA sequence: TGCGCCAGCAGCTTAACCGGGCGTTACACCTTC. This encodes CASSLTGRYTF.

There are many counts of this clonotype. The rearrangement joins TRBV7-3 to TRBJ1-1; the D is unclear. The CDR3 sequence is 15 residues long. V was clipped by 5 bases and J by 0 bases, with 13 bases between them. Germline CDR1 and CDR2: SGHTA and FQGTGA. The CDR3 DNA is TGTGCCAGCAGCCGATGGGCGGTGATGAACACTGAAGCTTTCTTT. Its translation: CASSRWAVMNTEAFF.

The genes are TRBV10-3 and TRBJ2-1; D ambiguous. Looked up from germline, CDR1 is ENHRY and CDR2 is SYGVKD. Trimming shortened V by 0 bases and J by 10 bases, and 13 bases separated the two germline ends. The CDR3 has 14 amino acids. This CDR3 reads CAISESPGAEEQFF. CDR3 sequence (DNA): TGTGCCATCAGTGAGTCCCCGGGCGCGGAAGAGCAGTTCTTC.

This clonotype was detected many times. V gene TRBV5-5 combines with J gene TRBJ1-4; D perhaps matches TRBD1 (6 bases). The CDR3 extends over 16 amino acids. V was shortened by 4 bases and J by 10 bases, with 23 bases between the two germline ends. The V gene's germline CDR1 is SGHKS and CDR2 YYEKEE (reference sequence). The CDR3 DNA follows: TGTGCCAGCAGCCCACAAATCGGGGGGCGCGGGGGAAAACTGTTTTTT. This sequence encodes CASSPQIGGRGGKLFF.

This clonotype appeared a few times. The chain employs TRBV2 and TRBJ1-5; 8 bases are shared with TRBD1. V lost 4 bases to trimming and J lost 2 bases; unmatched junction nucleotides: 4. CDR1 is SNHLY, CDR2 FYNNEI, per germline. The CDR3 covers 15 residues. The CDR3 reads CASSAQGDRNQPQHF. The CDR3 nucleotides are TGTGCCAGCAGTGCACAGGGGGATCGCAATCAGCCCCAGCATTTT.

This clonotype was seen at least ten times. The V call is TRBV7-8, the J call TRBJ1-5; D not resolved. The germline V gene encodes CDR1 SGHVS and CDR2 FQNEAQ. V was trimmed by 7 bases and J by 3 bases, leaving 13 bases between them. This CDR3 contains 14 residues. As DNA, the CDR3 is TGTGCCAGCACCGACCGAGGTATCAATCAGCCCCAGCATTTT. This codes for CASTDRGINQPQHF.

At least ten counts were recorded for this clonotype. The V call is TRBV7-9, the J call TRBJ1-5; D not resolved. Trimming took off 4 bases at V and 2 bases at J, with 12 bases between the two ends. Germline assignment: CDR1 SEHNR and CDR2 FQNEAQ (reference sequence). CDR3 size: 15 residues. The CDR3 coding sequence is TGTGCCAGCAGCTCCCAGCAGGCCGGCAATCAGCCCCAGCATTTT. This encodes CASSSQQAGNQPQHF.

In DNA, the CDR3 is TGTGCCAGCAGCTTGTCGGATCTAGAGACCCAGTACTTC. It yields the protein CASSLSDLETQYF. The V and J genes are TRBV7-2 and TRBJ2-5; D is unresolved. Germline loops: CDR1 SGHTA, CDR2 FQGNSA. V lost 3 bases and J lost 4, with 9 bases in between. The CDR3 consists of 13 residues.

In this sample, this clonotype turned up many times. This chain links TRBV11-2 with TRBJ2-7, with D perhaps matching TRBD1 (5 bases). The germline V gene has CDR1 SGHAT and CDR2 FQNNGV. The length of the CDR3 is 18 residues. The V gene lost 1 base and the J gene lost 4 bases, with 23 bases spanning the gap. The CDR3 spells CASSLGGDSVLRRYEQYF. For the CDR3, the DNA is TGTGCCAGCAGCTTAGGGGGCGACAGTGTCCTGCGCCGTTACGAGCAGTACTTC. The variable domain in full, with the rest retrieved from reference TRBV11-2 and TRBJ2-7, is EAGVAQSPRYKIIEKRQSVAFWCNPISGHATLYWYQQILGQGPKLLIQFQNNGVVDDSQLPKDRFSAERLKGVDSTLKIQPAKLEDSAVYLCASSLGGDSVLRRYEQYFGPGTRLTVT.